This passage covers 3 T cell receptor beta chains from one sample sequenced in a study of beta chain features in type 1 diabetes (dated 2018 in TCRdb). What the authors observed across the whole study: Type 1 diabetes patients showed a moderate but significant shortening of TCRB CDR3 length in all four CD4+ subsets.

What these receptors recognize is not known. Library construction relied on the immunoSEQ multiplex PCR assay. The entire amount of isolated RNA was reverse transcribed using the High Capacity cDNA Reverse Transcription Kit, so the sequenced TCRB transcripts were expressed ones. In its TCRdb copy, this immuneACCESS table keeps in-frame sequences only and misses some clones. Where compared with another copy, unresolved V genes explain less than half of these, and the others have no known cause. This sample has around 140,000 clones in its table, and 10% to 15% of those were observed once. 1% to 1.5% of the sample rests with the top ten. Sequenced input: central memory CD4+ T cells from blood. Receptors originate from a man between 18 and 29 years old with type 1 diabetes.

The rearrangement joins TRBV30 to TRBJ2-3; no firm D call. V shed 3 bases and J shed 6 bases, with 19 bases lying between them. This CDR3 region has 15 residues. Germline CDR1 reads GTSNPN; CDR2 reads SVGIG (reference sequence). The CDR3 protein is CAWRLTSAPTDTQYF. CDR3 DNA sequence: TGTGCCTGGAGGCTAACCTCAGCTCCCACGGATACGCAGTATTTT.

This clone showed up just a few times. The rearrangement uses TRBV9 and TRBJ1-1; no firm D call. Trimming took off 1 base at V and 5 bases at J, with 12 bases between the two ends. This CDR3 has 14 residues. Germline V gives CDR1 SGDLS, CDR2 YYNGEE. CDR3 protein: CASSVFGEGTEAFF. The CDR3 nucleotides read TGTGCCAGCAGCGTATTCGGGGAGGGTACTGAAGCTTTCTTT.

This clone was recorded at least ten times. The chain uses TRBV13 and TRBJ2-2; 8 nucleotides agree with TRBD2. CDR3 length: 17 amino acids. Germline CDR1 PRHDT, CDR2 FYEKMQ (reference sequence). V was clipped by 5 bases and J by 2 bases; unmatched bases: 10. The CDR3 loop is CASSQRRLAGNTGELFF. CDR3 in DNA: TGTGCCAGCAGCCAGAGGCGTCTAGCGGGTAACACCGGGGAGCTGTTTTTT.